Listed below are T cell receptor beta chains from one sample, sequenced in a study of T cells in Graves' hyperthyroidism and ophthalmopathy. TCRdb re-analysed the multiplex PCR reads in MiXCR, keeping a single row per CDR3 protein. In the table there are some 360,000 distinct CDR3 sequences, less than 20% of which are singletons. Input material: blood. Receptors originate from a middle-aged woman with Graves' ophthalmopathy. The conserved cysteine and the conserved F or W are not part of the CDR3 here.

CDR3aa,j_gene,v_gene,len
SAIASGRASGANVLT,TRBJ2-6,TRBV20-1,15
ATSRGLGTGELF,TRBJ2-2,TRBV15,12
ASSPGAGRYGYT,TRBJ1-2,TRBV4-1,12
SARELAGRGYNEQF,TRBJ2-1,TRBV20-1,14
ATVGTYEQY,TRBJ2-7,TRBV10-3,9
ARRPGQGGLNYGYT,TRBJ1-2,TRBV19,14
ATSSPVGGDTEAF,TRBJ1-1,TRBV15,13
ATSIGTSGRNEQY,TRBJ2-7,TRBV19,13
AWTSGSPYEQY,TRBJ2-7,TRBV30,11
AWSVGMGSEQY,TRBJ2-7,TRBV30,11
ASSLATGVSTGELF,TRBJ2-2,TRBV7-2,14
ASSWGQGSEQY,TRBJ2-7,TRBV12-3/TRBV12-4,11
ASRKGPPNTEAF,TRBJ1-1,TRBV12-3/TRBV12-4,12
AWRKGWVYEQY,TRBJ2-7,TRBV30,11
ASNLAGSGANVLT,TRBJ2-6,TRBV6-2/TRBV6-3,13
ASSLVSGNTEAF,TRBJ1-1,TRBV11-2,12
ASTSPLVGAF,TRBJ1-1,TRBV28,10
ASSLALDRNSNQPQH,TRBJ1-5,TRBV12-3/TRBV12-4,15
ASSPGSPGYEQY,TRBJ2-7,TRBV9,12
ASSPRGQGRPEAF,TRBJ1-1,TRBV19,13
AWRERNTIY,TRBJ1-3,TRBV30,9
ASSPVVGNQPQH,TRBJ1-5,TRBV28,12
ASSYGTAEQY,TRBJ2-7,TRBV6-5,10
SASVGSAGETQY,TRBJ2-5,TRBV20-1,12
ACRWGNTGELF,TRBJ2-2,TRBV28,11
ASSPPGQDPFQETQY,TRBJ2-5,TRBV12-3/TRBV12-4,15
ASSYSRSSYEQY,TRBJ2-7,TRBV6-2/TRBV6-3,12
ASSSRGSGSQYEQY,TRBJ2-7,TRBV12-3/TRBV12-4,14
ASSLGGSLNTEAF,TRBJ1-1,TRBV12-3/TRBV12-4,13
ASSLQVGRETQY,TRBJ2-5,TRBV7-2,12
ASTNWGTSGSEEQY,TRBJ2-7,TRBV11-1,14
ASSNPGGGETQY,TRBJ2-5,TRBV6-5,12
AWDRGQGGKTQY,TRBJ2-5,TRBV30,12
ASSLQGEGQETQY,TRBJ2-5,TRBV7-8,13
ASSPPTGEEEAF,TRBJ1-1,TRBV9,12
SAGTGTGGAGAF,TRBJ1-1,TRBV20-1,12
AISESQLYEQY,TRBJ2-7,TRBV10-3,11
AWSGGDAEAF,TRBJ1-1,TRBV30,10
ASSLGRASNQPQH,TRBJ1-5,TRBV12-3/TRBV12-4,13
ASSLSGVVTGELF,TRBJ2-2,TRBV7-2,13
ASLVNTEAF,TRBJ1-1,TRBV6-1,9
SASGAGISGANVLT,TRBJ2-6,TRBV20-1,14
ASGLSWGYEQY,TRBJ2-7,TRBV27,11
SARDLASGDTYEQY,TRBJ2-7,TRBV20-1,14
ASKADPQH,TRBJ1-5,TRBV10-1,8
ASGEIAGRGEKLF,TRBJ1-4,TRBV9,13
ASSGQGVAGELF,TRBJ2-2,TRBV19,12
ASRSGTSGTYEQY,TRBJ2-7,TRBV12-3/TRBV12-4,13
ASSELSSGGYEQY,TRBJ2-7,TRBV6-1,13
ASSRTGAGANVLT,TRBJ2-6,TRBV12-3/TRBV12-4,13
SARAIPGLSYEQY,TRBJ2-7,TRBV20-1,13
ASSQDISGANTGELF,TRBJ2-2,TRBV4-1,15
ASSPRLAGTYEQY,TRBJ2-7,TRBV7-2,13
ASRTRRGLAGGGQNIQY,TRBJ2-4,TRBV6-2/TRBV6-3,17
ASKGDLGELF,TRBJ2-2,TRBV28,10
ASSSVGSSYEQC,TRBJ2-7,TRBV12-3/TRBV12-4,12